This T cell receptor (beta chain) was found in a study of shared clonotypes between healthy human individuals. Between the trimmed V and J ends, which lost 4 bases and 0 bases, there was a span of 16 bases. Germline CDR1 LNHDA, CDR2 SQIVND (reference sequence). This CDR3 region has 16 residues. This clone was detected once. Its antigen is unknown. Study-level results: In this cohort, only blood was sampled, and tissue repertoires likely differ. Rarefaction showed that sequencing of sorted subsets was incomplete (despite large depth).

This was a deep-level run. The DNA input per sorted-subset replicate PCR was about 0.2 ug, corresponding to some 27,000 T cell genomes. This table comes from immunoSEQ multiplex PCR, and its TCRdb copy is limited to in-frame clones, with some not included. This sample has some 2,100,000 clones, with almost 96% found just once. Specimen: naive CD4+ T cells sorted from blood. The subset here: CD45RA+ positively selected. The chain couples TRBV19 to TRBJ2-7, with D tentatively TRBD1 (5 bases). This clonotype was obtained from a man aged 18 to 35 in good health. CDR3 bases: TGTGCCAGTAGTACTCTAACAGGCCAAAGCTCCTACGAGCAGTACTTC. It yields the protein CASSTLTGQSSYEQYF.